This TCR beta chain stems from a study of CD8 T cells in ankylosing spondylitis. Notes on the study in general: Made up of 7 to 9 highly homologous variants, a TCR beta motif appeared characteristic of ankylosing spondylitis blood.

TCRdb redid the calling of the 5' RACE reads with MiXCR, one entry per CDR3 protein. The sample yields 100,000 to 150,000 distinct CDR3 sequences, 17% seen once. The V end lost 8 bases, the J end lost 5 bases, and 19 bases lay between the germline ends. Germline loops: CDR1 MNHEY, CDR2 SVGEGT. This CDR3 spans 14 amino acids. As to this clonotype: Its matching antigen is unknown.

The gene calls are TRBV6-2 or TRBV6-3 and TRBJ2-7, with D hard to call. This TCR came from a male donor with ankylosing spondylitis. Sequencing used blood, either unsorted or a sorted T cell fraction (not recorded which). CDR3 amino acids: CASAEVTWADEQYF. CDR3 coding DNA: TGTGCCAGCGCTGAGGTGACATGGGCTGACGAGCAGTACTTC.